One and the same sample provided the 12 T cell receptor beta chains below, sequenced in a study of T cells in Graves' hyperthyroidism and ophthalmopathy. Using RNA transcripts as the source, TCR beta CDR3 regions were amplified. The HTBI primer set drove a first-round RT-PCR of the TCR CDR3. TCRdb re-analysed the multiplex PCR reads in MiXCR, keeping a single row per CDR3 protein. The table records 340,000 or so distinct CDR3 sequences, 15% to 20% of them present only once. Sequenced material: blood. Receptors were obtained from a woman between 45 and 65 years old with Graves' hyperthyroidism.

The rearrangement joins TRBV10-3 to TRBJ2-1; TRBD2 matches at 8 bases. The CDR3 spans 15 residues. With V trimmed by 4 bases and J by 4 bases, 6 bases remained unmatched. Per the germline V gene, CDR1 is ENHRY and CDR2 is SYGVKD. The CDR3 is CAISVVTSGYNEQFF. The CDR3 bases are TGTGCCATCAGTGTGGTCACTAGCGGTTACAATGAGCAGTTCTTC.

The chain employs TRBV19 and TRBJ1-5, with 10 bases lining up with TRBD1. The CDR3 length is 17 residues. The germline CDR1 and CDR2 sequences are LNHDA and SQIVND (reference sequence). J was trimmed by 4 bases and V by 5 bases; bases with no gene match: 11. The DNA of the CDR3 is TGTGCCAGTAGTCCCCAAGGGGACAGGGGTGGGAATCAGCCCCAGCATTTT. Its protein product is CASSPQGDRGGNQPQHF. The full variable domain, with the rest looked up from reference TRBV19 and TRBJ1-5, is DGGITQSPKYLFRKEGQNVTLSCEQNLNHDAMYWYRQDPGQGLRLIYYSQIVNDFQKGDIAEGYSVSREKKESFPLTVTSAQKNPTAFYLCASSPQGDRGGNQPQHFGDGTRLSIL.

The CDR3 bases are TGCAGCGTCAGAGGTGGGGGGGCTTCGGGCTACACCTTC. Its protein product is CSVRGGGASGYTF. The chain carries TRBV29-1 and TRBJ1-2, with D maybe TRBD1 (6 bases). Trimming shortened V by 6 bases and J by 8 bases, and 19 bases separated the two germline ends. Looked up from germline, CDR1 is SQVTM and CDR2 is ANQGSEA. The CDR3 contains 13 residues.

As concerns this clonotype: This may stem from a read error, because a much larger clone lies one nucleotide away. The rearrangement links TRBV2 to TRBJ2-7; TRBD1 might be the D (6 bases). Germline CDR1 is SNHLY and CDR2 is FYNNEI. This CDR3 spans 15 amino acids. CDR3 loop: CASSLRDTPSYGQYF. CDR3 nucleotide sequence: TGTGCCAGCAGTTTACGGGACACCCCCTCCTACGGGCAGTACTTC.

The chain links TRBV12-3 or TRBV12-4 to TRBJ2-7; possibly TRBD2 for D (6 bases). Trimming cost V 1 base and J 6 bases, with 16 bases left between them. The CDR3 consists of 15 residues. CDR3 amino acids: CASSLEGVGSGEQYF. The DNA of the CDR3 is TGTGCCAGCAGTTTAGAAGGGGTCGGGAGTGGCGAGCAGTACTTC.

This clonotype was seen repeatedly, ten times or more. The chain combines TRBV6-2 or TRBV6-3 with TRBJ2-3, with 8 bases identical to TRBD2. Germline CDR1 reads MNHEY; CDR2 reads SVGEGT. This CDR3 is built from 16 residues. After removal of 7 bases from V and 5 bases from J, the junction contained 14 bases not matched to a gene. This CDR3 is CASNLRGSGTLDTQYF. In nucleotides, the CDR3 is TGTGCCAGCAACCTACGGGGTAGCGGGACCTTAGATACGCAGTATTTT.

V usage is TRBV14 and J usage is TRBJ2-3; D gene uncertain. Germline CDR1 is SGHDN and CDR2 is FVKESK. The CDR3 has 15 amino acids. The V end lost 4 bases, the J end lost 1 base, and 12 bases lay between the germline ends. The CDR3 region is CASSLDEVRTDTQYF. The CDR3 DNA sequence: TGTGCCAGCAGCCTGGATGAGGTTCGCACAGATACGCAGTATTTT.

The chain joins TRBV7-3 to TRBJ2-5, with D perhaps TRBD1 (5 bases). The CDR3 contains 15 residues. V was clipped by 5 bases and J by 5 bases, with 18 bases between them. In germline, CDR1 is SGHTA, CDR2 FQGTGA. The CDR3 is CASSRSQGSAETQYF. CDR3 in DNA: TGTGCCAGCAGCCGTAGTCAGGGCTCCGCGGAGACCCAGTACTTC.

This clonotype was detected ten times or more. V usage is TRBV30 and J usage is TRBJ1-1; no firm D call. CDR3 length equals 13 residues. CDR1 is GTSNPN and CDR2 is SVGIG in the germline V gene (reference sequence). The ends were cut back, 2 bases at V and 2 bases at J, with 9 bases in the middle. CDR3 sequence: CAWSLQRNTEAFF. The CDR3, as DNA: TGTGCCTGGAGTCTACAGAGAAACACTGAAGCTTTCTTT.

V usage is TRBV6-1 and J usage is TRBJ1-2; 7 nucleotides align to TRBD1. Germline V gene lookup returns CDR1 MNHNS and CDR2 SASEGT. V dropped 10 bases and J dropped 6; count of bases not matched to a gene: 17. The CDR3 length is 15 residues. CDR3 nucleotide sequence: TGTGCCACCGGGGACAGTGAAGCGATGAAGCATGGCTACACCTTC. Translated, it gives CATGDSEAMKHGYTF.

This clonotype was detected only a few times. V gene TRBV7-9 combines with J gene TRBJ2-2, with TRBD1 identical over 10 bases. J was trimmed by 0 bases and V by 5 bases; bases with no gene match: 0. CDR1 and CDR2 (germline): SEHNR, FQNEAQ (reference sequence). The CDR3 is made up of 15 amino acids. This CDR3 is CASSGQGANTGELFF. The CDR3 DNA sequence: TGTGCCAGCAGCGGACAGGGGGCGAACACCGGGGAGCTGTTTTTT.

DNA of the CDR3: TGCGCCAGCAGCTCGGGCTATTCCGATGAAAAACTGTTTTTT. It codes for CASSSGYSDEKLFF. The chain uses TRBV5-1 and TRBJ1-4; D gene unclear. The CDR3 has 14 residues. CDR1 is SGHRS, CDR2 YFSETQ, per germline. Trimming shortened V by 3 bases and J by 6 bases, and 12 bases separated the two germline ends.